The 23 T cell receptor beta chains below were found in one sample sequenced in a study of type 1 regulatory T cells. One entry per CDR3 protein results from TCRdb running MiXCR on the reads. This sample has approximately 97,000 distinct CDR3 sequences, with 31% found just once. The specimen sequenced was CD4+ T cells, either the whole sample or a sorted fraction (not recorded which). Source of these receptors: a human donor in good health.

The chain is built from TRBV12-3 or TRBV12-4 and TRBJ2-5; tentatively, D is TRBD1 (5 bases). V lost 6 bases, J lost 1 base, and 12 bases lay in between. The CDR3 runs to 14 residues. The CDR3 spells CASSFGDSQETQYF. The CDR3 DNA is TGTGCCAGCAGCTTTGGTGACAGCCAAGAGACCCAGTACTTC.

The CDR3, as DNA: TGTGCCAGCAGCGGCACAGGAGGGGCCAGGGCCTATGGCTACACCTTC. This sequence encodes CASSGTGGARAYGYTF. The chain combines TRBV11-2 with TRBJ1-2; TRBD1 is a possible D gene (5 bases). The CDR3 covers 16 residues. Per germline, CDR1 SGHAT and CDR2 FQNNGV. V was pared by 5 bases and J by 4 bases, with 20 bases between.

This clonotype was seen more than once but under ten times. The chain couples TRBV20-1 to TRBJ2-7; possible D gene TRBD1, 6 bases. With 6 bases removed from V and 3 bases from J, the gap between germline ends came to 15 bases. CDR1 DFQATT and CDR2 SNEGSKA come from the germline V gene (reference sequence). The CDR3 extends over 13 amino acids. DNA of the CDR3: TGCAGTGCAGAAGGGGGACCCATCTACGAGCAGTACTTC. Protein sequence: CSAEGGPIYEQYF.

In this sample, this clonotype turned up a few times. The chain combines TRBV5-5 with TRBJ2-3; D is unresolved. The CDR3 has 15 residues. Trimming pared 1 base from V and 3 bases from J, leaving 12 bases between. Germline CDR1 reads SGHKS; CDR2 reads YYEKEE (reference sequence). CDR3 DNA sequence: TGTGCCAGCAGCTTGTCATGGGCGGCTACAGATACGCAGTATTTT. This sequence encodes CASSLSWAATDTQYF.

This clonotype has a handful of counts. The V gene is TRBV16, the J gene TRBJ2-3; the D gene could be TRBD1 or TRBD2 (5 bases each). V was clipped by 5 bases and J by 5 bases, with 11 bases between them. From germline, CDR1 is KGHSY and CDR2 FQNENV. The CDR3 length is 13 residues. The CDR3: CASSWDQRDTQYF. The DNA of the CDR3 is TGTGCCAGCAGCTGGGACCAGAGAGATACGCAGTATTTT. The full variable domain, rest sourced from reference TRBV16 and TRBJ2-3, is GEEVAQTPKHLVRGEGQKAKLYCAPIKGHSYVFWYQQVLKNEFKFLISFQNENVFDETGMPKERFSAKCLPNSPCSLEIQATKLEDSAVYFCASSWDQRDTQYFGPGTRLTVL.

This rearrangement joins TRBV13 to TRBJ2-2; D unresolved. The CDR3 covers 15 residues. Trimming cost V 5 bases and J 0 bases, with 10 bases left between them. The germline gives CDR1 PRHDT, CDR2 FYEKMQ (reference sequence). The CDR3 loop is CASSVYNPNTGELFF. The CDR3 DNA reads as TGTGCCAGCAGCGTGTACAACCCGAACACCGGGGAGCTGTTTTTT.

This clonotype was seen a handful of times. CDR3 DNA: TGTGCCAGCAGCGCCCCGGGACAGGGCCGATACGAGCAGTACTTC. It is translated as CASSAPGQGRYEQYF. The chain couples TRBV3-1 to TRBJ2-7, with 9 bases lining up with TRBD1. The germline gives CDR1 LGHDT, CDR2 YNNKEL (reference sequence). The CDR3 sequence is 15 residues long. With 5 bases clipped from V and 4 bases from J, the junction kept 9 bases outside the gene matches.

The chain employs TRBV7-9 and TRBJ1-6, with no clear D. From germline, CDR1 is SEHNR and CDR2 FQNEAQ (reference sequence). The germline V and J ends were trimmed by 0 bases and 10 bases, with 13 bases remaining between them. The CDR3 consists of 15 residues. The CDR3 nucleotides read TGTGCCAGCAGCTTAGCGGACGGTCGAACCTCACCCCTCCACTTT. It yields the protein CASSLADGRTSPLHF.

The table lists this clonotype with a few counts. The chain has TRBV19 and TRBJ2-2, with D tentatively TRBD1 (5 bases). Germline V gene data show CDR1 as LNHDA and CDR2 as SQIVND (reference sequence). The CDR3 length is 14 residues. V was clipped by 7 bases and J by 7 bases, with 16 bases between them. For the CDR3, the DNA is TGTGCCAGTACTGATACTGGGGCAAACGGGGAGCTGTTTTTT. Protein sequence: CASTDTGANGELFF.

This clonotype was picked up one time. The gene calls are TRBV7-2 and TRBJ2-7; D could derive from TRBD1 or TRBD2 (6 bases each). CDR1 and CDR2 (germline): SGHTA, FQGNSA. Deletions cut 3 bases from V and 8 bases from J, with 20 bases between. The CDR3 is made up of 15 amino acids. CDR3: CASSFPRGVKVQQYF. CDR3 in DNA: TGTGCCAGCAGCTTCCCGAGGGGGGTAAAGGTCCAGCAGTACTTC. The entire variable domain, with the rest obtained from reference TRBV7-2 and TRBJ2-7, is as follows: GAGVSQSPSNKVTEKGKDVELRCDPISGHTALYWYRQSLGQGLEFLIYFQGNSAPDKSGLPSDRFSAERTGGSVSTLTIQRTQQEDSAVYLCASSFPRGVKVQQYFGPGTRLTVT.

This clonotype appeared many times. This sequence joins TRBV4-1 and TRBJ2-2; D not resolved. Trimming took 2 bases from V and 1 from J, leaving 8 bases between them. The CDR3 sequence is 15 residues long. Germline lookup yields CDR1 MGHRA and CDR2 YSYEKL. CDR3 sequence reads: CASSQSGRNTGELFF. CDR3 nucleotide sequence: TGCGCCAGCAGCCAATCCGGACGGAACACCGGGGAGCTGTTTTTT.

The genes are TRBV19 and TRBJ1-2; no definite D call. There are 19 residues in the CDR3. With 0 bases removed from V and 5 bases from J, the gap between germline ends came to 25 bases. Germline lookup yields CDR1 LNHDA and CDR2 SQIVND (reference sequence). The DNA for the CDR3 is TGTGCCAGTAGTATAGAGAGGGATTGGCGATCGGCCGGCGGGTATGGCTACACCTTC. Translation gives CASSIERDWRSAGGYGYTF.

This clonotype was detected once. The chain combines TRBV10-3 with TRBJ2-5, with D possibly TRBD1 on 7 matching bases. V was shortened by 3 bases and J by 6 bases, with 14 bases between the two germline ends. CDR3 length: 14 residues. Germline loops: CDR1 ENHRY, CDR2 SYGVKD. CDR3 protein: CAISDSGGGKTQYF. CDR3 bases: TGTGCCATCAGTGACTCAGGGGGAGGAAAGACCCAGTACTTC.

The chain carries TRBV5-1 and TRBJ2-6; D may be TRBD2 (6 bases). V shed 4 bases and J shed 1 base, with 27 bases lying between them. This CDR3 has 21 amino acids. Germline V gene data show CDR1 as SGHRS and CDR2 as YFSETQ. In nucleotides, the CDR3 is TGCGCCAGCAGCCGCGGGGCCACGAGAGGGCGTTTAAGTTCTGGGGCCAACGTCCTGACTTTC. Residues: CASSRGATRGRLSSGANVLTF.

This clonotype was detected a few times. The chain is built from TRBV12-5 and TRBJ1-6; D gene ambiguous. Between the trimmed V and J ends, which lost 0 bases and 10 bases, there was a span of 10 bases. The length of the CDR3 is 14 residues. The germline V gene has CDR1 LGHNT and CDR2 FRNRAP. CDR3 nucleotides: TGTGCTAGTGGTTTGGTTGTTTCAGGCTCACCCCTCCACTTT. This sequence encodes CASGLVVSGSPLHF.

This sequence joins TRBV29-1 and TRBJ2-5; 7 bases are shared with TRBD2. After removal of 5 bases from V and 6 bases from J, the junction contained 12 bases not matched to a gene. The CDR3 totals 14 residues. Germline values: CDR1 SQVTM, CDR2 ANQGSEA. The CDR3 DNA reads as TGCAGCGTTTTTGGACGGGGGGACCTACAGACCCAGTACTTC. As protein: CSVFGRGDLQTQYF.

The rearrangement links TRBV4-2 to TRBJ1-1; perhaps TRBD1 as D (6 bases). Between the trimmed V and J ends, which lost 1 base and 8 bases, there was a span of 14 bases. The CDR3 runs to 14 residues. The germline V gene encodes CDR1 LGHNA and CDR2 YNFKEQ. The CDR3 DNA is TGTGCCAGCAGCCAAGCCAGGGGATCTGCCGAAGCTTTCTTT. It yields the protein CASSQARGSAEAFF.

Concerning this clonotype itself: At one boundary the junction diverges from the germline segment, which might be a read error. The chain links TRBV2 to TRBJ2-5; D perhaps matches TRBD2 (5 bases). Germline lookup yields CDR1 SNHLY and CDR2 FYNNEI. The CDR3 runs to 15 residues. Written as DNA, the CDR3 is TGTGCCAGCAGTGATGTGGCTAGCTCAAATTGGACCCAGGACTTC. This codes for CASSDVASSNWTQDF.

There are many counts of this clonotype. V and J are TRBV7-7 and TRBJ2-5; 10 bases fit TRBD2. With V trimmed by 5 bases and J by 3 bases, 3 bases remained unmatched. The CDR3 is 14 residues long. Germline V gene data show CDR1 as SSHAT and CDR2 as FNYEAQ (reference sequence). The CDR3 DNA is TGTGCCAGCAGCCCTCTAGCGGGAGAAGAGACCCAGTACTTC. It yields the protein CASSPLAGEETQYF.

The chain employs TRBV6-6 and TRBJ1-1; D is uncertain. CDR1 is MNHNY and CDR2 is SVGAGI in the germline V gene (reference sequence). The germline V and J ends were trimmed by 5 bases and 4 bases, with 11 bases remaining between them. CDR3 size: 13 residues. The CDR3 sequence is CASSQGRFTEAFF. In DNA form, the CDR3 reads TGTGCCAGCAGTCAAGGACGCTTCACTGAAGCTTTCTTT.

The chain carries TRBV20-1 and TRBJ2-7, with TRBD2 identical over 9 bases. Looked up from germline, CDR1 is DFQATT and CDR2 is SNEGSKA (reference sequence). J gave up 3 bases and V 3 bases, and 9 bases lay outside the gene matches. The CDR3 length is 15 residues. The CDR3 loop is CSASTSAGGFYEQYF. CDR3 bases: TGCAGTGCTAGTACCTCCGCGGGAGGGTTCTACGAGCAGTACTTC.

The genes are TRBV7-8 and TRBJ1-1; no firm D call. V lost 2 bases and J lost 0, with 13 bases in between. The CDR3 sequence is 16 residues long. CDR1 and CDR2 (germline): SGHVS, FQNEAQ. The DNA for the CDR3 is TGTGCCAGCAGCTTATCAGTGTCGTCCATGAACACTGAAGCTTTCTTT. Translating gives CASSLSVSSMNTEAFF.

This clonotype was recorded a few times. V is TRBV20-1 and J is TRBJ1-6; D is possibly TRBD1 (5 bases). Germline CDR1 reads DFQATT; CDR2 reads SNEGSKA (reference sequence). The V end was cut by 3 bases, the J end by 1 base, with 16 bases between. CDR3 length: 17 amino acids. The CDR3 sequence: CSARDLGVESYNSPLHF. CDR3 nucleotide sequence: TGCAGTGCTAGGGATTTAGGGGTGGAATCCTATAATTCACCCCTCCACTTT.